A single sample gave rise to the 20 T cell receptor beta chains below, sequenced in a study of graft-versus-host responses after intestinal transplantation. Measured with immunoSEQ multiplex PCR; TCRdb has only the in-frame clones, and not every one. The sample yields 20,000 to 25,000 clones, approximately 92% seen once. The sequences come from PBMCs, collected roughly 260 days after intestinal transplant. These receptors came from a human patient who received an intestinal transplant, so some T cells may come from the graft donor.

The chain has TRBV7-9 and TRBJ2-1, with TRBD2 matching 7 bases. There are 16 residues in the CDR3. The J segment lost 4 bases and the V segment lost 6 bases, leaving 12 bases of the junction unmatched. CDR1 and CDR2 from the germline V gene are SEHNR and FQNEAQ (reference sequence). Here the CDR3 reads CASSLIGLEPYNEQFF. DNA for the CDR3: TGTGCCAGCAGTCTAATTGGACTAGAGCCTTACAATGAGCAGTTCTTC.

V and J are TRBV11-1 and TRBJ1-4; D not resolved. Germline V lookup: CDR1 SGHAT, CDR2 FQDESV (reference sequence). Trimming stripped 1 base from V and 7 bases from J, with 10 bases between. The CDR3 has 14 amino acids. In DNA, the CDR3 is TGTGCCAGCAGCTTAGTCTCGTTAGGTGAAAAACTGTTTTTT. Protein: CASSLVSLGEKLFF.

The CDR3 DNA sequence: TGTGCCAGCAGTTTAGGCACCGGGGAGCTGTTTTTT. Translation: CASSLGTGELFF. V usage is TRBV28 and J usage is TRBJ2-2; D call uncertain. Trimming left V 2 bases short and J 4 bases short, with 2 bases between. Germline V lookup: CDR1 MDHEN, CDR2 SYDVKM. The CDR3 covers 12 residues.

The rearrangement links TRBV27 to TRBJ2-1; 7 positions agree with TRBD1. From germline, CDR1 is MNHEY and CDR2 SMNVEV (reference sequence). This CDR3 is built from 23 residues. Losses at the gene ends were 5 bases for V and 1 base for J; bases not matched to a gene: 29. The CDR3 loop reads CASSLRRTSGSYRDSHSYNEQFF. CDR3 in DNA: TGTGCCAGCAGTCTCAGGAGAACCTCCGGATCATACCGGGACAGCCATTCCTACAATGAGCAGTTCTTC.

The gene calls are TRBV7-8 and TRBJ1-3, with D uncertain. Germline CDR1 is SGHVS and CDR2 is FQNEAQ. Trimming took 5 bases from V and 4 from J, leaving 6 bases between them. The CDR3 consists of 12 residues. CDR3 protein: CASSERGNTIYF. In DNA form, the CDR3 reads TGTGCCAGCAGCGAGAGGGGAAACACCATATATTTT.

The chain couples TRBV5-1 to TRBJ2-1; tentatively, D is TRBD2 (5 bases). Germline V gene data show CDR1 as SGHRS and CDR2 as YFSETQ. CDR3 length: 16 residues. Trimming cost V 4 bases and J 0 bases, with 14 bases left between them. The CDR3 DNA reads as TGCGCCAGCAGCCGGATAGCGTCTGACTCCTACAATGAGCAGTTCTTC. This translates into CASSRIASDSYNEQFF. Full variable domain (rest looked up from reference TRBV5-1 and TRBJ2-1): KAGVTQTPRYLIKTRGQQVTLSCSPISGHRSVSWYQQTPGQGLQFLFEYFSETQRNKGNFPGRFSGRQFSNSRSEMNVSTLELGDSALYLCASSRIASDSYNEQFFGPGTRLTVL.

The V gene is TRBV19, the J gene TRBJ2-1; D possibly corresponds to TRBD2 (5 bases). The CDR3 totals 19 residues. With 3 bases removed from V and 4 bases from J, the gap between germline ends came to 25 bases. In germline, CDR1 is LNHDA, CDR2 SQIVND (reference sequence). CDR3 amino acids: CASSMKGSAAQWVYNEQFF. CDR3 in DNA: TGTGCCAGTAGTATGAAGGGATCAGCGGCCCAGTGGGTTTACAATGAGCAGTTCTTC. Supplemented by reference TRBV19 and TRBJ2-1, the full variable domain reads DGGITQSPKYLFRKEGQNVTLSCEQNLNHDAMYWYRQDPGQGLRLIYYSQIVNDFQKGDIAEGYSVSREKKESFPLTVTSAQKNPTAFYLCASSMKGSAAQWVYNEQFFGPGTRLTVL.

The V gene is TRBV5-4, the J gene TRBJ1-2, with 8 bases identical to TRBD1. V shed 4 bases and J 2 bases; nucleotides not matched to a gene: 7. The germline V gene has CDR1 SGHNT and CDR2 YYREEE (reference sequence). The CDR3 loop spans 15 amino acids. Here the CDR3 DNA reads TGTGCCAGCAGCCTCCCGACAGGGGCGAACTATGGCTACACCTTC. Protein product: CASSLPTGANYGYTF.

The chain combines TRBV30 with TRBJ2-2; no definite D call. Germline CDR1 GTSNPN, CDR2 SVGIG (reference sequence). V lost 2 bases and J 2 bases, leaving 18 bases between the germline ends. CDR3 length: 17 amino acids. The CDR3 loop reads CAWSSPPGRINTGELFF. The CDR3 nucleotides are TGTGCCTGGAGTTCCCCTCCCGGGCGGATTAACACCGGGGAGCTGTTTTTT.

J is TRBJ2-5 and V is TRBV4-2; 10 bases are shared with TRBD1. CDR1 is LGHNA, CDR2 YNFKEQ, per germline. Losses at the gene ends were 0 bases for V and 4 bases for J; bases not matched to a gene: 5. This CDR3 has 16 residues. The CDR3 DNA follows: TGTGCCAGCAGCCAAGAGGGGGGACAGGGGACAGAGACCCAGTACTTC. Translating it yields CASSQEGGQGTETQYF.

The CDR3 DNA reads as TGTGCCAGCAGGGGGAGTGGCACAGATACGCAGTATTTT. Translating it yields CASRGSGTDTQYF. The chain has TRBV27 and TRBJ2-3; TRBD2 might be the D (5 bases). Trimming removed 6 bases from V and 1 base from J, with 8 bases in between. CDR1 and CDR2 from the germline V gene are MNHEY and SMNVEV (reference sequence). The CDR3 consists of 13 residues.

This clone was counted only a few times. V and J are TRBV5-1 and TRBJ1-3; D may be TRBD1 (6 bases). This CDR3 region has 15 residues. V shed 3 bases and J shed 4 bases, with 14 bases lying between them. Germline V gene data show CDR1 as SGHRS and CDR2 as YFSETQ. Here the CDR3 DNA reads TGCGCCAGCAGCTCACGCAGGGGATCCGGAAACACCATATATTTT. Its protein is CASSSRRGSGNTIYF.

The chain has TRBV5-4 and TRBJ2-1, with TRBD2 identical over 7 bases. Germline CDR1 SGHNT, CDR2 YYREEE (reference sequence). Trimming took 0 bases from V and 7 from J; bases not matched to a gene: 7. The CDR3 length is 15 residues. The CDR3 nucleotides are TGTGCCAGCAGCTTGGGGGGGACTATCGCGAATGAGCAGTTCTTC. Its translation is CASSLGGTIANEQFF.

The chain has TRBV10-3 and TRBJ2-3, with 7 bases that match TRBD2. Losses at the gene ends were 5 bases for V and 1 base for J; bases not matched to a gene: 12. The germline CDR1 and CDR2 sequences are ENHRY and SYGVKD. This CDR3 has 17 amino acids. The CDR3 DNA is TGTGCCATCAGTTCTACCCTGGCGGGAGTTGGCACAGATACGCAGTATTTT. It specifies CAISSTLAGVGTDTQYF.

The chain employs TRBV7-9 and TRBJ2-2; D gene ambiguous. The V end lost 1 base, the J end lost 5 bases, and 8 bases lay between the germline ends. Germline-derived CDR1 and CDR2 are SEHNR and FQNEAQ (reference sequence). The CDR3 runs 14 residues. CDR3 amino acids: CASSLDPGTGELFF. CDR3 bases: TGTGCCAGCAGCTTAGACCCAGGAACCGGGGAGCTGTTTTTT.

CDR3 DNA: TGTGCCAGCAGCCCTAGCACAGATACGCAGTATTTT. This sequence encodes CASSPSTDTQYF. The chain is built from TRBV5-4 and TRBJ2-3; D gene ambiguous. The germline V gene encodes CDR1 SGHNT and CDR2 YYREEE (reference sequence). Trimming took off 4 bases at V and 0 bases at J, with 3 bases between the two ends. The CDR3 is 12 amino acids.

Here the CDR3 reads CASSVSADTDTQYF. DNA of the CDR3: TGCGCCAGCAGTGTATCGGCGGACACAGATACGCAGTATTTT. V and J are TRBV10-1 and TRBJ2-3; D not resolved. The CDR3 runs to 14 residues. Trimming stripped 4 bases from V and 2 bases from J, with 10 bases between. Looked up from germline, CDR1 is WNHNN and CDR2 is SYGVQD (reference sequence).

The CDR3 loop is CASSRIRDRDYEQYF. CDR3 DNA sequence: TGTGCCAGCTCACGAATCCGGGACAGGGACTACGAGCAGTACTTC. The V call is TRBV18, the J call TRBJ2-7; 9 bases are a match to TRBD1. CDR1 KGHSH and CDR2 LQKENI come from the germline V gene. The CDR3 totals 15 residues. V lost 4 bases and J lost 3; bases outside the gene matches: 7. Variable domain in full (rest from reference TRBV18 and TRBJ2-7): NAGVMQNPRHLVRRRGQEARLRCSPMKGHSHVYWYRQLPEEGLKFMVYLQKENIIDESGMPKERFSAEFPKEGPSILRIQQVVRGDSAAYFCASSRIRDRDYEQYFGPGTRLTVT.

V and J are TRBV30 and TRBJ2-1; D gene unclear. Germline CDR1 and CDR2: GTSNPN and SVGIG (reference sequence). Trimming stripped 0 bases from V and 7 bases from J, with 7 bases between. This CDR3 has 12 residues. The CDR3 coding sequence is TGTGCCTGGAGTGTCTTTAGAAATGAGCAGTTCTTC. This gives the protein CAWSVFRNEQFF.

This chain joins TRBV4-2 and TRBJ1-5, with 7 bases that match TRBD1. V gave up 0 bases and J gave up 3 bases; unmatched junction bases: 8. The length of the CDR3 is 17 residues. Germline CDR1 reads LGHNA; CDR2 reads YNFKEQ. CDR3 region: CASSQDSGTEYNQPQHF. DNA for the CDR3: TGTGCCAGCAGCCAAGATTCCGGGACAGAATACAATCAGCCCCAGCATTTT.